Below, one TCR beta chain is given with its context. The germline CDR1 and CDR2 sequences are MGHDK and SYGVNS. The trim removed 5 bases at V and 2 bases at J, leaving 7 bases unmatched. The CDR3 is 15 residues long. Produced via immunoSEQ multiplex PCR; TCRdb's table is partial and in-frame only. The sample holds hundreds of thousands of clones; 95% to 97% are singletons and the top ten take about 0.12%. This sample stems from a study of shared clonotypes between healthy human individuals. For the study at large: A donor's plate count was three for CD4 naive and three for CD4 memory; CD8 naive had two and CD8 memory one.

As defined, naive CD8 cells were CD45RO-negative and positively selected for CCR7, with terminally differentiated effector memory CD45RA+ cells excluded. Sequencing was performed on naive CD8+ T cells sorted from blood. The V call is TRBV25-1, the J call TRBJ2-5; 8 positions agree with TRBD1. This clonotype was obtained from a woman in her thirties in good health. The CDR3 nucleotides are TGTGCCAGCAGTTCCGGACAGGGTAGGCAAGAGACCCAGTACTTC. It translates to CASSSGQGRQETQYF.